The rows below give T cell receptor beta chains drawn from one sample of a study of blood T cell repertoires in COVID-19. Method: immunoSEQ multiplex PCR; TCRdb's copy keeps in-frame clones and lacks some. This table holds 400,000 or so clones, around 87% found once. Sequenced material: PBMCs or T cells enriched from blood (not recorded which). These receptor sequences come from a man aged 40-49 years in a cohort exposed to, infected with or recovered from COVID-19 (not recorded which). CDR3s include the opening cysteine and the closing phenylalanine or tryptophan. A D gene is named only where the DNA matches it firmly. For some rows the clone size is stated as once, few or many, or as a class when expanded; others skip it.

. TRBJ2-7 TRBV7-2 . CASSRGHNYEQYF TGTGCCAGCAGCCGGGGACATAACTACGAGCAGTACTTC
. TRBJ2-3 TRBV5-5 . CASSFSSQITDTQYF TGTGCCAGCAGCTTTAGCTCCCAGATCACAGATACGCAGTATTTT
. TRBJ1-3 TRBV6-1 . CASSELPGANTIYF TGTGCCAGCAGTGAATTGCCAGGGGCAAACACCATATATTTT
. TRBJ1-3 TRBV19 . CASRDTSSGNTIYF TGTGCCAGTAGGGACACCAGCTCTGGAAACACCATATATTTT
. TRBJ2-7 TRBV21-1 . CASSPPEAFAYEQYF TGTGCCAGCAGCCCCCCTGAGGCGTTCGCCTACGAGCAGTACTTC
TRBD2 TRBJ2-7 TRBV30 . CAWSVRGSGISSRQYF TGTGCCTGGAGTGTACGGGGTAGCGGGATCAGTAGTAGGCAGTACTTC
. TRBJ1-1 TRBV15 . CATSRDLGTKEAFF TGTGCCACCAGCAGAGATCTGGGGACTAAAGAAGCTTTCTTT
TRBD1 TRBJ1-5 TRBV7-6 . CASSSGQSQPQHF TGTGCCAGCAGCTCGGGACAGAGTCAGCCCCAGCATTTT
TRBD1 TRBJ1-4 TRBV5-1 . CASSLGTGGELFF TGCGCCAGCAGCTTGGGGACAGGGGGCGAACTGTTTTTT
TRBD2 TRBJ2-1 TRBV15 . CATGTNSYNEQFF TGTGCCACCGGGACTAACTCCTACAATGAGCAGTTCTTC
TRBD2 TRBJ2-4 TRBV2 . CASSPADTSGIAKNIQYF TGTGCCAGCAGTCCAGCGGACACTAGCGGGATAGCCAAAAACATTCAGTACTTC
TRBD1 TRBJ2-3 TRBV3-1/TRBV3-2 once CASSQGQGATDTQYF TGTGCCAGCAGCCAGGGACAGGGGGCGACAGATACGCAGTATTTT
. TRBJ1-6 TRBV7-8 . CASSFTVNSPLHF TGTGCCAGCAGCTTCACAGTGAATTCACCCCTCCACTTT
. TRBJ2-2 TRBV18 . CASSPRGGGELFF TGTGCCAGCTCACCACGAGGGGGCGGGGAGCTGTTTTTT
. TRBJ1-2 TRBV2 . CASSEGGVDYGYTF TGTGCCAGCAGTGAAGGGGGAGTTGACTATGGCTACACCTTC